This TCR beta chain was identified during a study of OX40 agonist ivuxolimab in advanced cancers. Looking at the study overall: Intravenous ivuxolimab was administered to patients every 2 weeks at 0.01 to 10 mg/kg. Three patients had partial responses: one hepatocellular carcinoma, two cutaneous melanoma. Study-level findings and limits: Among the lowest peripheral clonal expansion occurred in 0.1-3.0 mg/kg partial responders.

TCRdb's table, derived via immunoSEQ multiplex PCR, lists solely in-frame clones and lacks some. Here the sample spans under 80,000 clones, roughly nine tenths being singletons. Comments on this clone: Its antigen is not identified.

With autoimmune disease history or systemic immunosuppression, patients were excluded. Trimming took 4 bases from V and 6 from J, leaving 13 bases between them. Germline CDR1 reads LNHDA; CDR2 reads SQIVND (reference sequence). The CDR3 totals 14 residues. The receptor was isolated from an adult with an advanced solid tumor such as melanoma, head and neck, liver or kidney cancer. This chain links TRBV19 with TRBJ1-5; a possible D gene is TRBD1 (6 bases). The starting material was CD4+ or CD8+ T cells sorted from blood, obtained in a trial of the OX40 agonist ivuxolimab. The CDR3 coding sequence is TGTGCCAGTAGTAGGACAGTGGAAGGTCAGCCCCAGCATTTT. It is translated as CASSRTVEGQPQHF.